The clone carrying this TCR beta chain has a count of ten or more. Its antigen is as yet unknown. These data belong to a study of T-cell memory formation after mild COVID-19. Study in general: TCR clusters mostly belonged to single donors. Study observations and caveats: CM and EM subsets held most contracting CD4+ clones; EMRA held CD8+ ones. Pre-infection memory contained some responding clones, which suggested that cross-reactive memory had joined. CD4/CD8 balance characterized clones contracting day 15 to 85, and CD4+ skew characterized later expanders.

TCRdb redid the calling of the 5' RACE reads with MiXCR, one entry per CDR3 protein. The repertoire holds around 250,000 distinct CDR3 sequences, with just over 15% as singletons. The sample taken for sequencing was PBMCs or a T cell subset sorted from them (not recorded which). The source is an adult woman who had mild COVID-19 (a few samples of this study predate the infection). Cell type and time point are not known.

The CDR3 DNA sequence: TGTGCCAGCAGCTTTGGCGGGAGCACAGATACGCAGTATTTT. This gives the protein CASSFGGSTDTQYF. This chain uses TRBV7-2 with TRBJ2-3; possibly TRBD2 for D (5 bases). CDR1 is SGHTA, CDR2 FQGNSA, per germline. The CDR3 runs to 14 residues. V lost 3 bases to trimming and J lost 0 bases, with 7 bases between them.